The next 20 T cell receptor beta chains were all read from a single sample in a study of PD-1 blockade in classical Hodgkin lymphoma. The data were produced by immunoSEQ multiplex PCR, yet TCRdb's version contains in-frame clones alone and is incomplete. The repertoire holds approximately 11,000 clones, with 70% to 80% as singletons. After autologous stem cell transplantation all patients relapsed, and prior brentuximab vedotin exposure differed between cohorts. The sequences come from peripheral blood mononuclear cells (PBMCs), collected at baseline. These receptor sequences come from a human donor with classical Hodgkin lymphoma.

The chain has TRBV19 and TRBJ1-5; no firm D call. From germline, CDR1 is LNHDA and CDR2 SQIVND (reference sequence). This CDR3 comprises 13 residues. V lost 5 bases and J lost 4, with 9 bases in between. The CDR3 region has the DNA TGTGCCAGTAGTGTTTCGGGTAATCAGCCCCAGCATTTT. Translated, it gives CASSVSGNQPQHF.

The CDR3 coding sequence is TGTGCCAGCAGCCCTCGTGCCCCGGGGGGAGTCCGATCCTACAATGAGCAGTTCTTC. It is translated as CASSPRAPGGVRSYNEQFF. This chain uses TRBV9 with TRBJ2-1, with TRBD2 matching over 7 bases. Looked up from germline, CDR1 is SGDLS and CDR2 is YYNGEE. The CDR3 covers 19 residues. The ends lost 4 bases at V and 1 base at J; junction bases unmatched: 17.

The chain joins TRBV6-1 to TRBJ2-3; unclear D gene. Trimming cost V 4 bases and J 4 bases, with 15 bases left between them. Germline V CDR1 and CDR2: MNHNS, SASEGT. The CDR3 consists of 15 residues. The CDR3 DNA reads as TGTGCCAGCAGTGGGAACGTGGAAGGAGCAGATACGCAGTATTTT. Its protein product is CASSGNVEGADTQYF.

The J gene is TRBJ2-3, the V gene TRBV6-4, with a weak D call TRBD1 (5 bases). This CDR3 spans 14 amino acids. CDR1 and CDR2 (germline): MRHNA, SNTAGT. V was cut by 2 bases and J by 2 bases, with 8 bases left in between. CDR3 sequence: CASSDGQNTDTQYF. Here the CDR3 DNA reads TGTGCCAGCAGTGACGGACAAAACACAGATACGCAGTATTTT.

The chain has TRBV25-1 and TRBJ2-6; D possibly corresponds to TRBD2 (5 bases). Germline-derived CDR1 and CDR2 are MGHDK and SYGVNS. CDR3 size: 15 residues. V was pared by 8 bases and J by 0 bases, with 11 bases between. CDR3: CASQKSGSGANVLTF. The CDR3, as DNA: TGTGCCAGCCAGAAAAGCGGCTCTGGGGCCAACGTCCTGACTTTC.

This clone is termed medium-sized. The CDR3 DNA reads as TGCGCCAGCAGCTTGGACCCAGGGGGAGCGGACCAGCCCCAGCATTTT. Protein: CASSLDPGGADQPQHF. The chain links TRBV5-1 to TRBJ1-5; 7 bases line up with TRBD1. Per the germline V gene, CDR1 is SGHRS and CDR2 is YFSETQ. The CDR3 has 16 residues. J lost 7 bases, V lost 0 bases, and 10 bases had no gene match.

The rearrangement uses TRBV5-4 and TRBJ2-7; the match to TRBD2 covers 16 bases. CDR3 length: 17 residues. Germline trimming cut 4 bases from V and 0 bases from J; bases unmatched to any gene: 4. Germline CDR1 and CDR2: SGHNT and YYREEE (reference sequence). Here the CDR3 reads CASSLGLAGGPSYEQYF. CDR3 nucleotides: TGTGCCAGCAGCCTGGGACTAGCGGGAGGGCCCTCCTACGAGCAGTACTTC.

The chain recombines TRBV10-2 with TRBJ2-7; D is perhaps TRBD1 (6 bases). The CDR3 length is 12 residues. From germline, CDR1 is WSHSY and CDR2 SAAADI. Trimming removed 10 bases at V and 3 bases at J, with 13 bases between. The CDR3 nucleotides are TGCGCCACCGGACAGAGAAACTACGAGCAGTACTTC. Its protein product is CATGQRNYEQYF.

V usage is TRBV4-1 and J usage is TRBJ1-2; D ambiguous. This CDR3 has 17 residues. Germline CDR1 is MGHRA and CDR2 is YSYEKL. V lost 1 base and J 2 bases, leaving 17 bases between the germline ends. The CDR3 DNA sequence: TGCGCCAGCAGCCAAGCCTGGTTCCTACGGTGGAACTATGGCTACACCTTC. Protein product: CASSQAWFLRWNYGYTF.

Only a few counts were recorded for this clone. CDR3 amino acids: CASSPPGQAVDGYTF. CDR3 nucleotides: TGTGCCAGCAGCCCGCCGGGACAGGCTGTGGATGGCTACACCTTC. This chain joins TRBV11-1 and TRBJ1-2; 8 nucleotides align to TRBD1. The CDR3 runs 15 residues. V lost 5 bases to trimming and J lost 6 bases; unmatched junction nucleotides: 11. CDR1 and CDR2 from the germline V gene are SGHAT and FQDESV (reference sequence).

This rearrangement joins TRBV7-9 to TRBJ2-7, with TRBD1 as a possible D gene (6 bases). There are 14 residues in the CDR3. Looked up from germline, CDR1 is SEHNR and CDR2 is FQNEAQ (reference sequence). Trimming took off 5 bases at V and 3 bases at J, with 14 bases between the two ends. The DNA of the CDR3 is TGTGCCAGCAGCCCCCCGCGGACAGACTACGAGCAGTACTTC. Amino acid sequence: CASSPPRTDYEQYF.

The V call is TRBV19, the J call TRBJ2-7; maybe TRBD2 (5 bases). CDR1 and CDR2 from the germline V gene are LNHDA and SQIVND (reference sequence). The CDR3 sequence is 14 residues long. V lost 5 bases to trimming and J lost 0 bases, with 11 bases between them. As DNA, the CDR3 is TGTGCCAGTAGTGAGGCGGGCAACTCCTACGAGCAGTACTTC. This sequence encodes CASSEAGNSYEQYF.

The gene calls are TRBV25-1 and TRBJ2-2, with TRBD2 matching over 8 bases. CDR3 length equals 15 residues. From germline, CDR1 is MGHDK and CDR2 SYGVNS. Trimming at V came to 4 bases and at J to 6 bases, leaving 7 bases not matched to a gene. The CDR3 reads CASSAHGRAPGELFF. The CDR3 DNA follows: TGTGCCAGCAGTGCGCACGGGAGGGCCCCCGGGGAGCTGTTTTTT.

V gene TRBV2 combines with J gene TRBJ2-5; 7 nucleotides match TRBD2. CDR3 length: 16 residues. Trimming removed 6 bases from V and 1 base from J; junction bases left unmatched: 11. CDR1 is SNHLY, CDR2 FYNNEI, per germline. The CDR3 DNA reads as TGTGCCAGCAGCCCCAGGGAGGGGAGGGTCCAAGAGACCCAGTACTTC. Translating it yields CASSPREGRVQETQYF.

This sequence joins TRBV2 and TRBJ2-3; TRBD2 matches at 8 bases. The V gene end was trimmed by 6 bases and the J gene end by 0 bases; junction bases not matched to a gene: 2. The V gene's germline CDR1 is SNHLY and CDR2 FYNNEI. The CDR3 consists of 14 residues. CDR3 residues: CASRLAGSTDTQYF. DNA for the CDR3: TGTGCCAGCAGGTTAGCGGGAAGCACAGATACGCAGTATTTT.

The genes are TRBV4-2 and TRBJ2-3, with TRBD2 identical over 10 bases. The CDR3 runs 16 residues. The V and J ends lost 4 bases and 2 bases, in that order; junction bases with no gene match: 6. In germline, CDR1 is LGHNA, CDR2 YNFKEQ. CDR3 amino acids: CASSPQGLASTDTQYF. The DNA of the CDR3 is TGTGCCAGCAGCCCGCAGGGACTAGCGTCCACAGATACGCAGTATTTT.

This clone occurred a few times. The CDR3 is CASSYGAGLAEAFF. Here the CDR3 DNA reads TGTGCCAGCAGTTACGGGGCAGGGTTGGCTGAAGCTTTCTTT. The V gene is TRBV6-5, the J gene TRBJ1-1; D is perhaps TRBD1 (5 bases). V gave up 2 bases and J gave up 6 bases, with 13 bases separating them. Germline V CDR1 and CDR2: MNHEY, SVGAGI. This CDR3 contains 14 residues.

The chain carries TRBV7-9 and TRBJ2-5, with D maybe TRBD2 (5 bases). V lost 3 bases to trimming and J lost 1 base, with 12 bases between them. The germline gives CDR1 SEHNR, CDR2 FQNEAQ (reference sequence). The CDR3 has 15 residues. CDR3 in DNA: TGTGCCAGCAGCTTGCGGGCCAGAACCCAAGAGACCCAGTACTTC. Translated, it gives CASSLRARTQETQYF.

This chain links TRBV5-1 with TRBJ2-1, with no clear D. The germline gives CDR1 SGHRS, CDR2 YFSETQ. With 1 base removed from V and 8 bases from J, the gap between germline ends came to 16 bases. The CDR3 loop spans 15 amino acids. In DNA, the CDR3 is TGCGCCAGCAGCTTGTTTGGGGTCGGCGGCGATGAGCAGTTCTTC. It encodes CASSLFGVGGDEQFF.

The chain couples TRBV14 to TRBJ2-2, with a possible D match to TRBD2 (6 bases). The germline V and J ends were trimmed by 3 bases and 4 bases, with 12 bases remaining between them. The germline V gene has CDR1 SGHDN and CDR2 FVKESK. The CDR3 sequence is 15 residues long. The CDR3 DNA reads TGTGCCAGCAGCCAGATTTCGGGAGTCACCGGGGAGCTGTTTTTT. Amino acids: CASSQISGVTGELFF.